Detailed here is one TCR beta chain. The data stem from a study of Graves' ophthalmopathy and Graves' hyperthyroidism. TCR beta CDR3 amplification used RNA transcripts. First-round RT-PCR employed HTBI primers, with a second-round multiplex PCR after it. TCRdb recomputed calls from the multiplex PCR reads with MiXCR, one row per CDR3 protein. The sample yields some 160,000 distinct CDR3 sequences, about two fifths seen once. Physicians reached a diagnosis by relying on clinical symptoms, serum thyroxine, TRAb, thyroid ultrasound and orbital computed tomography. From germline, CDR1 is SEHNR and CDR2 FQNEAQ (reference sequence). This CDR3 is built from 13 residues. Trimming removed 3 bases at V and 8 bases at J, with 13 bases between.

This rearrangement joins TRBV7-9 to TRBJ1-1, with D possibly matching TRBD1 (5 bases). The sequenced sample consisted of peripheral blood. The receptor's source is a young man with Graves' ophthalmopathy. The CDR3 region is CASSLGRAWEAFF. As DNA, the CDR3 is TGTGCCAGCAGCTTGGGCAGGGCCTGGGAAGCTTTCTTT.